The clone carrying this T cell receptor (beta chain) was counted a few times. Its antigen is unknown. At the DNA level, this CDR3 is encoded by other sequences in the same sample as well. The CDR3 is 12 amino acids. Germline values: CDR1 SQVTM, CDR2 ANQGSEA. The junction had 0 bases not matched to a gene; V was cut back by 3 bases and J by 2 bases. This sample is drawn from a study of graft-versus-host responses after intestinal transplantation. Libraries were prepared by immunoSEQ multiplex PCR; TCRdb keeps only in-frame clonotypes and omits some of them. The sample holds about 59,000 clones; 90% to 95% are singletons and the top ten take 0.38%.

This chain connects TRBV29-1 to TRBJ2-5; 7 bases fit TRBD1. The sequence was obtained from a human donor who was the organ donor for an intestinal transplant. Sequencing used unstimulated CD4+ T cells sorted from spleen or lymph node cells, obtained before transplant. In DNA, the CDR3 is TGCAGCGTTGACAGGGGGCAAGAGACCCAGTACTTC. Amino acid sequence: CSVDRGQETQYF.